A single T cell receptor (beta chain) is shown here with its context. This clone was detected only once. The antigen this receptor binds is unknown. Base qualities are not at hand, and no much larger clone is one base apart. Genomic DNA was isolated from the sorted cells so that the TCRbeta CDR3 region could be sequenced. The immunoSEQ Assay was used for sequencing of TCRbeta CDR3 regions. TCRdb re-hosts the immuneACCESS table, in-frame sequences only. Its copies lack some clones; in the studies checked, an unresolved V gene accounts for under half of them, and the cause for the rest is not known. This sample lists 55,000 to 65,000 clones; approximately 81% were detected once. Roughly 3.1% of the sample comes from the top ten. The trial excluded patients who had a history of autoimmune disease or were on systemic immunosuppression. Peripheral blood for TCR sequencing was collected from all dose cohorts at baseline, on cycle 4 day 1, and on cycle 7 day 1. The samples were drawn from a first-in-human, open-label, multicenter phase I dose-escalation trial of ivuxolimab. Adults with locally advanced or metastatic melanoma, renal cell, hepatocellular, or head and neck squamous cell carcinoma were enrolled in the trial. CD4+ and CD8+ T cells were sorted separately from peripheral blood before TCR sequencing.

This sample was included in a study of OX40 agonist ivuxolimab in advanced cancers. The study in broad terms: Ivuxolimab was an agonistic, fully human IgG2 monoclonal antibody directed against OX40 (CD134), a costimulatory receptor. Intravenous ivuxolimab was administered to patients every 2 weeks at six dose levels: 0.01, 0.1, 0.3, 1.5, 3 and 10 mg/kg. Among the approximately 50 dose-escalation patients, around 20 had hepatocellular carcinoma, roughly 15 melanoma, 9 renal cell carcinoma and 9 head and neck cancer. A male proportion of 82.7% and a mean age of 60 years, ranging from roughly 23 to 90, were recorded for the dose-escalation cohort. Patients were allowed to have had prior anti-PD-1, anti-PD-L1 or anti-CTLA-4 therapy, and approximately 37% of the dose-escalation patients had been treated with checkpoint inhibitors. Partial responses occurred in three dose-escalation patients, of whom one had hepatocellular carcinoma and two had cutaneous melanoma. Peripheral TCRbeta sequencing was intended to test whether TCR sequence diversity was altered and clonal T-cell expansion was caused by ivuxolimab. The paper covers the monotherapy dose-escalation part of the phase I ivuxolimab trial, which included N ≈ 50 patients.

What the research found in general, with its limitations: After ivuxolimab, expanded clones were on average more numerous among CD8+ T cells than among CD4+ T cells. At doses from 0.1 to 3.0 mg/kg, clonal expansion was seen in both CD4+ and CD8+ blood T cells between baseline and week 6. The antigen specificity of the clonally expanded peripheral T cells was not determined. Low levels of normalized T-cell clonal expansion were also seen in some patients who did not respond. In the 0.1-3.0 mg/kg groups, partial responders were among the patients with the lowest normalized peripheral clonal expansion, particularly in CD8+ T cells.

A distance of 9 bases separates the germline ends of V and J, which lose 0 bases and 2 bases respectively. Taken from the germline V gene, the CDR1 and CDR2 loops are SGHRS and YFSETQ. From the cysteine up to the phenylalanine, the CDR3 has a length of 15 residues. Only the CDR3 region is kept as DNA, spanning 45 bases read in frame from base 1. Recombination linked TRBV5-1 to TRBJ2-4; TRBD1 is a weak D gene call, 5 bases matching. The sequencing here drew on CD4+ or CD8+ T cells sorted from blood, taken in a trial of the OX40 agonist ivuxolimab. The clonotype originates from an adult with an advanced solid tumor such as melanoma, head and neck, liver or kidney cancer. The nucleotides read TGCGCCAGCAGCTTGGATCAGGGAACCAAAAACATTCAGTACTTC. The resulting protein is CASSLDQGTKNIQYF.